This T cell receptor (beta chain) is drawn from a study of a mutant IDH1 vaccine in newly diagnosed glioma. Study in general: Prior therapy was radiotherapy, temozolomide, or both; most received both.

Method: immunoSEQ multiplex PCR; TCRdb's copy keeps in-frame clones and lacks some. The sample yields about 56,000 clones, roughly nine tenths seen once. Looked up from germline, CDR1 is SQVTM and CDR2 is ANQGSEA. The CDR3 is 12 amino acids. Between the trimmed V and J ends, which lost 4 bases and 2 bases, there was a span of 8 bases. As to this clone: Its cognate antigen is unknown. The sample has other DNA sequences that encode this CDR3 too.

Time point noted: week 35, safety follow-up. Doses comprised 300 ug of mutant IDH1 20-mer peptide each, plus topical imiquimod. This receptor was identified in a man aged 35 to 55 with glioma. The rearrangement joins TRBV29-1 to TRBJ1-1; D gene uncertain. The starting material was PBMCs, obtained from a glioma patient whose treatment included an IDH1 peptide vaccine. The CDR3 DNA follows: TGCAGCGTTGTGCCGGTTAACACTGAAGCTTTCTTT. Translation gives CSVVPVNTEAFF.